This is a list of T cell receptor beta chains from one sample in a study of blood T cell repertoires in COVID-19. The method was immunoSEQ multiplex PCR; TCRdb's version includes in-frame clones alone and lacks a portion of them. The table lists about 47,000 clones, roughly 80% of them singletons. The specimen sequenced was peripheral blood. The receptor source for this set is a middle-aged man with acute or convalescent COVID-19. Each CDR3 is given with its conserved first and last residue. Fields, in order: clone size, D gene, V gene, J gene, CDR3 DNA, CDR3 protein. D genes are given only for firm matches. A clone size is listed for some rows: how often the clone was seen (once, few, many), or a class if it is expanded.

size: once; D: NA; V: TRBV21-1; J: TRBJ1-5; DNA: TGTGCCAGCAGCAGTTGGACAGTTAGCAATCAGCCCCAGCATTTT; CDR3: CASSSWTVSNQPQHF
size: few; D: NA; V: TRBV6-1; J: TRBJ1-2; DNA: TGTGCCAGCAGTGAATGGGGGGGGCCCGGCTACACCTTC; CDR3: CASSEWGGPGYTF
size: NA; D: NA; V: TRBV21-1; J: TRBJ1-5; DNA: TGTGCCAGCATCTCACAGGTGCCGCAGCCCCAGCATTTT; CDR3: CASISQVPQPQHF
size: NA; D: NA; V: TRBV7-6; J: TRBJ1-5; DNA: TGTGCCAGCAGCTTAGGAACACAGGCTAGTCAGCCCCAGCATTTT; CDR3: CASSLGTQASQPQHF
size: once; D: TRBD2; V: TRBV6-5; J: TRBJ2-3; DNA: TGTGCCAGCAGTTCCTTCGGACTAGCGATAACAGATACGCAGTATTTT; CDR3: CASSSFGLAITDTQYF
size: NA; D: NA; V: TRBV11-2; J: TRBJ2-7; DNA: TGTGCCAGCAGCTCAGGAGAGGGTTTAGAGTCGTACTTC; CDR3: CASSSGEGLESYF
size: NA; D: NA; V: TRBV7-6; J: TRBJ2-7; DNA: TGTGCCAGCAGCCCGCAACAGGATTCCGCCGCGAACGAGCAGTACTTC; CDR3: CASSPQQDSAANEQYF
size: NA; D: NA; V: TRBV28; J: TRBJ1-1; DNA: TGTGCCAGCAGTTGGGGGGGGGACACTGAAGCTTTCTTT; CDR3: CASSWGGDTEAFF
size: NA; D: NA; V: TRBV5-1; J: TRBJ1-4; DNA: TGCGCCAGCAGCCCCGAAATTCGGGTGGGGAGGACTAATGAAAAACTGTTTTTT; CDR3: CASSPEIRVGRTNEKLFF
size: NA; D: NA; V: TRBV6-4; J: TRBJ1-6; DNA: TGTGCCAGCAGTGATAGTACCGGGCCCCTCCACTTT; CDR3: CASSDSTGPLHF
size: NA; D: NA; V: TRBV19; J: TRBJ1-1; DNA: TGTGCCAGTAGTCCTCAGGGGAACACTGAAGCTTTCTTT; CDR3: CASSPQGNTEAFF
size: NA; D: NA; V: TRBV5-1; J: TRBJ2-5; DNA: TGCGCCAGCAGCCATACGGAGGGGGGGGAGACCCAGTACTTC; CDR3: CASSHTEGGETQYF
size: NA; D: TRBD2; V: TRBV9; J: TRBJ2-5; DNA: TGTGCCAGCAGCACCACCGGGGGCCTAGCGGGAGCCGGCGAGACCCAGTACTTC; CDR3: CASSTTGGLAGAGETQYF
size: NA; D: TRBD1; V: TRBV19; J: TRBJ1-1; DNA: TGTGCCAGTAGTATAGGGACAGGCTCCCTGAACACTGAAGCTTTCTTT; CDR3: CASSIGTGSLNTEAFF
size: NA; D: TRBD2; V: TRBV30; J: TRBJ2-7; DNA: TGTGCCTGGAGTGTGAAGCGGGGGGGGTCGTACGAGCAGTACTTC; CDR3: CAWSVKRGGSYEQYF
size: NA; D: TRBD2; V: TRBV5-1; J: TRBJ2-7; DNA: TGCGCCAGCAGCTTGGAACTAGCGGGGGGGCGGGAGCAGTACTTC; CDR3: CASSLELAGGREQYF
size: NA; D: NA; V: TRBV3-1/TRBV3-2; J: TRBJ2-6; DNA: TGTGCCAGCAGCCAAGATCTGTCTGGGGCCAACGTCCTGACTTTC; CDR3: CASSQDLSGANVLTF
size: NA; D: TRBD2; V: TRBV4-1; J: TRBJ2-1; DNA: TGCGCCAGCAGCCAACCCGGGACTAGGAACCCCAATGAGCAGTTCTTC; CDR3: CASSQPGTRNPNEQFF
size: NA; D: TRBD1; V: TRBV9; J: TRBJ2-4; DNA: TGTGCCAGCAGCGTAGACACAGGGGTTCCCATTCAGTACTTC; CDR3: CASSVDTGVPIQYF
size: NA; D: TRBD1; V: TRBV28; J: TRBJ2-7; DNA: TGTGCCAGCAGACCTCGGACAGGCGCCTCCTACGAGCAGTACTTC; CDR3: CASRPRTGASYEQYF
size: NA; D: TRBD1; V: TRBV7-6; J: TRBJ2-7; DNA: TGTGCCAGCAGCTTAAATACCCCGGGACAGGGATACGAGCAGTACTTC; CDR3: CASSLNTPGQGYEQYF
size: NA; D: TRBD2; V: TRBV13; J: TRBJ2-7; DNA: TGTGCCAGCAGCTTAAGTGGGACTAGCGGGAACGAGCAGTACTTC; CDR3: CASSLSGTSGNEQYF
size: NA; D: TRBD2; V: TRBV29-1; J: TRBJ2-3; DNA: TGCAGCGTATCCGGGACTAGCGGGAGGACAGATACGCAGTATTTT; CDR3: CSVSGTSGRTDTQYF
size: few; D: NA; V: TRBV9; J: TRBJ2-5; DNA: TGTGCCAGCAGCGTAGCAGGCGGAGAGGAGGCACGAGAGACCCAGTACTTC; CDR3: CASSVAGGEEARETQYF
size: NA; D: TRBD1; V: TRBV15; J: TRBJ2-5; DNA: TGTGCCACCAGCAGAGGGACAGGGGGGGAGACCCAGTACTTC; CDR3: CATSRGTGGETQYF
size: NA; D: NA; V: TRBV29-1; J: TRBJ1-1; DNA: TGCAGCGTTGAAGAATATCAGGGTAACACTGAAGCTTTCTTT; CDR3: CSVEEYQGNTEAFF
size: NA; D: NA; V: TRBV6-1; J: TRBJ1-2; DNA: TGTGCCAGCAGTGAACCAGCCGCGGGGATATATGGCTACACCTTC; CDR3: CASSEPAAGIYGYTF
size: NA; D: TRBD2; V: TRBV19; J: TRBJ2-3; DNA: TGTGCCAGTAGGCCAGCGGGAGGGCGTTTTTCCACAGATACGCAGTATTTT; CDR3: CASRPAGGRFSTDTQYF
size: NA; D: NA; V: TRBV3-1/TRBV3-2; J: TRBJ1-4; DNA: TGTGCCAGCAGCCAAGGGGACTTCAATGAAAAACTGTTTTTT; CDR3: CASSQGDFNEKLFF
size: NA; D: TRBD1; V: TRBV5-1; J: TRBJ1-1; DNA: TGCGCCAGCAGCTTTTACCGAAGACAGGGAATGAACACTGAAGCTTTCTTT; CDR3: CASSFYRRQGMNTEAFF
size: NA; D: TRBD1; V: TRBV7-8; J: TRBJ1-1; DNA: TGTGCCAGCAGCCCCCGCAGGGGGCAGACTGAAGCTTTCTTT; CDR3: CASSPRRGQTEAFF
size: NA; D: NA; V: TRBV13; J: TRBJ2-6; DNA: TGTGCCAGCAGCTCGGGTTACTCTGGGGCCAACGTCCTGACTTTC; CDR3: CASSSGYSGANVLTF